The entry below gives a single T cell receptor beta chain sequence along with its context. The time point here: before trial treatment. Nivolumab, ipilimumab, aspirin, low-dose cyclophosphamide and low-dose radiotherapy were all administered to the donors. Priming of first-strand cDNA relied on TRAV- and TRBV-specific primers (covering alpha and beta chains). TCRs underwent approximately 20 PCR cycles of amplification with a constant-region primer and V-primer adapter. TCRdb reprocessed the reads with MiXCR, giving one entry per CDR3 protein. The table shows 54,000 or so distinct CDR3 sequences, with 20% to 25% occurring only once. The source of the sample is a study of low-dose radiotherapy and immunotherapy resistance in tumors. At the level of the study: Every day for four cycles from cycle 1 day 1, patients took 300 mg of oral aspirin.

The length of the CDR3 is 15 residues. Germline V gene data show CDR1 as MGHRA and CDR2 as YSYEKL. The ends lost 4 bases at V and 0 bases at J; junction bases unmatched: 2. The chain uses TRBV4-1 and TRBJ1-1, with 10 bases lining up with TRBD1. The origin of this receptor is a male donor with prostate cancer. The sample here was PBMCs, taken before treatment. The CDR3 here is CASSLGTGVNTEAFF. In DNA, the CDR3 is TGCGCCAGCAGCCTTGGGACAGGGGTGAACACTGAAGCTTTCTTT.